These 27 T cell receptor beta chains share one sample of origin, sequenced in a study of tumor-infiltrating lymphocytes in primary liver carcinoma. From approximately 500 ng total RNA, TCR beta cDNA was generated with a primer in the constant region. Slightly modified ARM-PCR served as the procedure for the TCR beta libraries. These libraries came from three rounds of nested multiplex PCR. Two initial PCR rounds of about 9 cycles each paired TRBV1-TRBV30 forward primers with a C-beta reverse primer. TCRdb passed the multiplex PCR reads through MiXCR, listing each CDR3 protein once. The table lists approximately 74,000 distinct CDR3 sequences, around 75% of them singletons. Unsorted bulk tissue (roughly 20-34 mg) underwent RNA and DNA co-extraction. Sequenced sample: liver tumor tissue from sampling region 4. As for subset: tumor region T4, right-lateral pole. The source is a woman aged 55-70 years with primary liver carcinoma and hepatitis B virus infection.

As concerns this clonotype: At one boundary the junction diverges from the germline segment, which might be a read error. V usage is TRBV6-1 and J usage is TRBJ1-1, with D possibly TRBD1 on 5 matching bases. CDR3 length equals 14 residues. The germline CDR1 and CDR2 sequences are MNHNS and SASEGT. DNA for the CDR3: TGTGCCAGCAGTAAAGAGATGGAGGGGACTGGAGCTTTCTTT. It specifies CASSKEMEGTGAFF.

This clonotype was seen ten or more times. J is TRBJ2-2 and V is TRBV12-3 or TRBV12-4, with 7 bases lining up with TRBD2. Trimming removed 7 bases from V and 4 bases from J; junction bases left unmatched: 9. This CDR3 comprises 15 residues. In nucleotides, the CDR3 is TGTGCCAGCATCCTAGGTGGGAGGGGCACCGGGGAGCTGTTTTTT. This gives the protein CASILGGRGTGELFF.

This clonotype was counted ten times or more. V usage is TRBV7-8 and J usage is TRBJ2-5; D uncertain. This CDR3 has 15 residues. V was clipped by 1 base and J by 0 bases, with 9 bases between them. Germline CDR1 is SGHVS and CDR2 is FQNEAQ. The CDR3 loop is CASSLGFADQETQYF. As DNA, the CDR3 is TGTGCCAGCAGCTTAGGGTTCGCAGACCAAGAGACCCAGTACTTC.

Details on this clonotype: Sequence at one end of the junction differs from germline and may be a read error. The gene calls are TRBV11-3 and TRBJ2-1; 15 nucleotides agree with TRBD2. The CDR3 runs to 19 residues. Germline loops: CDR1 SGHNT, CDR2 YENEEA. This CDR3 is CASSAGQGGLAGGSNEQFF. The DNA for the CDR3 is TGCGCCAGCAGCGCCGGACAGGGGGGACTAGCGGGGGGATCCAATGAGCAGTTCTTC. Full variable domain (remainder filled in from reference TRBV11-3 and TRBJ2-1): EAGVVQSPRYKIIEKKQPVAFWCNPISGHNTLYWYLQNLGQGPELLIRYENEEAVDDSQLPKDRFSAERLKGVDSTLKIQPAELGDSAVYLCASSAGQGGLAGGSNEQFFGPGTRLTVL.

As to this clonotype: This could be a read error, since a much larger clone is one nucleotide away. V and J are TRBV5-1 and TRBJ1-2; 8 nucleotides agree with TRBD1. CDR3 length equals 15 residues. Germline loops: CDR1 SGHRS, CDR2 YFSETQ. CDR3 protein: CANSLRTGHGYGYTF. The CDR3 coding sequence is TGCGCCAACAGCCTACGGACAGGGCACGGATATGGCTACACCTTC.

A note on this clonotype: This could be a read error, since a much larger clone is one nucleotide away. The V gene is TRBV5-1, the J gene TRBJ2-7; D might be TRBD1 or TRBD2, each matching 5 bases. This CDR3 is built from 12 residues. Germline values: CDR1 SGHRS, CDR2 YFSETQ. Trimming shortened V by 6 bases and J by 4 bases, and 11 bases separated the two germline ends. The CDR3 DNA sequence: TGCGCCAGCAACGGGACCCTGTACGAGCAGTACTTC. Its translation is CASNGTLYEQYF.

V and J are TRBV12-3 or TRBV12-4 and TRBJ1-1; TRBD1 aligns across 7 bases. Trimming removed 9 bases from V and 5 bases from J; junction bases left unmatched: 12. There are 14 residues in the CDR3. For the CDR3, the DNA is TGTGCCAGTAGACACGACAGGGCAGAGACTGAAGCTTTCTTT. Amino acids: CASRHDRAETEAFF.

About this clonotype: A read error is likely, as this CDR3 ends without the conserved phenylalanine or tryptophan. This rearrangement joins TRBV11-2 to TRBJ2-2; no definite D call. The CDR3 has 15 amino acids. Germline V gives CDR1 SGHAT, CDR2 FQNNGV. Trimming shortened V by 4 bases and J by 5 bases, and 14 bases separated the two germline ends. CDR3 nucleotides: TGTGCCAGCAGCTCGGTGGGGTCCTTGACCGGGGAGCTGTTTCTT. Translation gives CASSSVGSLTGELFL.

As concerns this clonotype: The junction and the germline gene differ at one end; a read error may be behind it. The V gene is TRBV6-6, the J gene TRBJ1-1; D not resolved. Germline V gives CDR1 MNHNY, CDR2 SVGAGI (reference sequence). The CDR3 is made up of 13 amino acids. In nucleotides, the CDR3 is TGTGCCAGCAGCGATACCCAATACACTGGAGCTTTCTTT. This gives the protein CASSDTQYTGAFF.

To note about this clonotype: Given a much more abundant clone one base away, this may be a read error. The chain is built from TRBV2 and TRBJ2-7; D remains ambiguous. Germline CDR1 reads SNHLY; CDR2 reads FYNNEI. With 4 bases removed from V and 1 base from J, the gap between germline ends came to 8 bases. The CDR3 extends over 13 amino acids. The CDR3 bases are TGTGCCAGCAGTGGAAGAGGTTCCTACGAGCAGTACTTC. It encodes CASSGRGSYEQYF.

The chain is built from TRBV28 and TRBJ2-5; 7 bases line up with TRBD1. The CDR3 is 13 residues long. Germline assignment: CDR1 MDHEN and CDR2 SYDVKM. V shed 6 bases, J shed 14 bases, and the junction held 15 bases outside the gene matches. DNA of the CDR3: TGTGCCAGCAGGCAGACAGGGCATGAGACCCGCTACTTC. It yields the protein CASRQTGHETRYF.

A word on this clonotype: No conserved phenylalanine or tryptophan ends this CDR3, so it is likely a read error. The rearrangement uses TRBV29-1 and TRBJ2-3; 8 bases map to TRBD1. This CDR3 comprises 14 residues. Germline-derived CDR1 and CDR2 are SQVTM and ANQGSEA. V lost 5 bases, J lost 2 bases, and 6 bases stayed unmatched. Here the CDR3 reads CSVWDRILTDTQYV. The CDR3 DNA sequence: TGCAGCGTTTGGGACAGGATCCTCACAGATACGCAGTATGTT.

With regard to this clonotype: Mismatch with germline at one junction end may stem from a read error. The V call is TRBV12-3 or TRBV12-4, the J call TRBJ1-1; D gene ambiguous. The length of the CDR3 is 14 residues. The CDR3 loop is CASSLLQRDTEASF. CDR3 DNA: TGTGCCAGCAGTTTACTCCAGAGAGACACTGAAGCATCCTTT.

In regard to this clonotype: The final CDR3 position lacks the conserved phenylalanine or tryptophan, pointing to a likely read error. The rearrangement uses TRBV7-9 and TRBJ1-1, with TRBD1 as a possible D gene (5 bases). V lost 5 bases, J lost 11 bases, and 15 bases lay in between. The CDR3 covers 12 residues. Germline V CDR1 and CDR2: SEHNR, FQNEAQ (reference sequence). This CDR3 is CASSPGHGVAFL. CDR3 DNA sequence: TGTGCCAGCAGCCCAGGACATGGTGTTGCTTTCTTA.

The V call is TRBV12-3 or TRBV12-4, the J call TRBJ2-5, with D unresolved. The CDR3 runs to 14 residues. The ends were cut back, 7 bases at V and 1 base at J, with 13 bases in the middle. This CDR3 is CASIDPSTQETQYF. In nucleotides, the CDR3 is TGTGCCAGCATTGACCCTTCCACCCAAGAGACCCAGTACTTC.

Of note for this clonotype: One end of the junction does not line up with germline, which may come from a read error. This chain connects TRBV6-1 to TRBJ1-1, with unresolved D. The CDR3 is made up of 13 amino acids. Germline values: CDR1 MNHNS, CDR2 SASEGT. The CDR3 DNA is TGTGCCAGCAGTCAAAGTGAGAACACTGAAGCTCTCTTT. Protein product: CASSQSENTEALF.

This chain uses TRBV4-1 with TRBJ2-1; no clear D gene. The CDR3 is 16 amino acids. Germline CDR1 is MGHRA and CDR2 is YSYEKL. V was clipped by 0 bases and J by 10 bases, with 19 bases between them. CDR3 bases: TGCGCCAGCAGCCAAGAGGGGATAGCCCTGATCAACGAGCAGTTCTTC. Protein: CASSQEGIALINEQFF.

Details on this clonotype: Likely a read error: the CDR3 ends without its conserved phenylalanine or tryptophan. The chain uses TRBV6-1 and TRBJ2-5; the D gene is possibly TRBD2 (6 bases). This CDR3 is built from 14 residues. Per the germline V gene, CDR1 is MNHNS and CDR2 is SASEGT. Trimming shortened V by 4 bases and J by 5 bases, and 14 bases separated the two germline ends. CDR3 loop: CASSGFTGEETQYL. DNA for the CDR3: TGTGCCAGCAGTGGGTTTACGGGGGAGGAGACCCAGTACCTC.

As for this clonotype: The CDR3 does not close with the conserved phenylalanine or tryptophan, likely indicating a read error. The chain recombines TRBV4-2 with TRBJ2-3, with TRBD2 matching 10 bases. CDR1 LGHNA and CDR2 YNFKEQ come from the germline V gene. The CDR3 length is 14 residues. The CDR3 here is CASSPGLAPDTQYL. CDR3 nucleotide sequence: TGTGCCAGTAGCCCGGGACTAGCGCCAGATACGCAGTATCTT.

Details on this clonotype: A read error may be the cause here, since a much bigger clone is one base away. The V call is TRBV12-3 or TRBV12-4, the J call TRBJ1-1; 7 positions match TRBD1. The CDR3 contains 15 residues. CDR3 DNA sequence: TGTACCAGCAGAGCAGGGGGTTCGGGGAACACTGAAGCTTTCTTT. As protein: CTSRAGGSGNTEAFF.

The rearrangement joins TRBV5-1 to TRBJ1-3; D might be TRBD1 (6 bases). The CDR3 loop spans 14 amino acids. With 4 bases removed from V and 4 bases from J, the gap between germline ends came to 12 bases. Per the germline V gene, CDR1 is SGHRS and CDR2 is YFSETQ. The CDR3 DNA follows: TGCGCCAGCAGCACTCGGACAGACGGAAACACCATATATTTT. Translated: CASSTRTDGNTIYF. Using reference TRBV5-1 and TRBJ1-3 for the parts outside the CDR3, the full variable domain is KAGVTQTPRYLIKTRGQQVTLSCSPISGHRSVSWYQQTPGQGLQFLFEYFSETQRNKGNFPGRFSGRQFSNSRSEMNVSTLELGDSALYLCASSTRTDGNTIYFGEGSWLTVV.

V and J are TRBV9 and TRBJ2-1; D is undetermined. V gave up 4 bases and J gave up 5 bases, with 13 bases separating them. This CDR3 comprises 14 residues. Germline V gives CDR1 SGDLS, CDR2 YYNGEE. The CDR3 loop is CASSPDSTDNEQFF. DNA for the CDR3: TGTGCCAGCAGCCCTGACTCAACAGACAATGAGCAGTTCTTC. The complete variable domain, with remaining parts taken from reference TRBV9 and TRBJ2-1, reads DSGVTQTPKHLITATGQRVTLRCSPRSGDLSVYWYQQSLDQGLQFLIQYYNGEERAKGNILERFSAQQFPDLHSELNLSSLELGDSALYFCASSPDSTDNEQFFGPGTRLTVL.

Turning to this clonotype: Its ends do not fully match the called genes, so a read error is possible. The CDR3 loop is CASTGNTGEPFF. DNA for the CDR3: TGCGCCAGCACTGGGAACACCGGGGAGCCGTTTTTT. V and J are TRBV5-1 and TRBJ2-2, with D perhaps matching TRBD2 (5 bases). Germline loops: CDR1 SGHRS, CDR2 YFSETQ. This CDR3 is 12 amino acids long.

To note about this clonotype: This may arise from a read error, as a much more abundant clone is one base away. The rearrangement joins TRBV24-1 to TRBJ2-3, with D possibly matching TRBD2 (6 bases). The germline gives CDR1 KGHDR, CDR2 SFDVKD. The CDR3 runs to 15 residues. CDR3 nucleotides: TGTGCCACCAGTGATAGCGGACTAAACACAGATATGCAGTATTTT. Amino acids: CATSDSGLNTDMQYF.

The chain joins TRBV29-1 to TRBJ2-7; possibly TRBD1 for D (5 bases). In germline, CDR1 is SQVTM, CDR2 ANQGSEA. This CDR3 has 12 amino acids. Trimming took 5 bases from V and 2 from J, leaving 10 bases between them. The CDR3 sequence: CSVTPGPYEQYF. The CDR3 region has the DNA TGCAGCGTTACCCCAGGGCCCTACGAGCAGTACTTC.

This clonotype was seen a few times. Here the CDR3 omits its conserved ending phenylalanine or tryptophan, so a read error is the likely source. This chain uses TRBV11-2 with TRBJ2-7; unclear D gene. CDR3 length equals 11 residues. With 10 bases removed from V and 7 bases from J, the gap between germline ends came to 14 bases. CDR1 SGHAT and CDR2 FQNNGV come from the germline V gene. This chain's CDR3 is CANTKGFEQYL. For the CDR3, the DNA is TGTGCCAACACAAAAGGGTTTGAGCAGTACTTA.

This clonotype has at least ten counts. The rearrangement links TRBV6-2 or TRBV6-3 to TRBJ2-1, with D possibly matching TRBD2 (6 bases). The CDR3 length is 15 residues. V was shortened by 2 bases and J by 9 bases, with 17 bases between the two germline ends. The V gene's germline CDR1 is MNHEY and CDR2 SVGEGT. For the CDR3, the DNA is TGTGCCAGCAGTTACGTTTCCGGCGGGCGGGGTGAGCAGTTCTTC. It specifies CASSYVSGGRGEQFF.